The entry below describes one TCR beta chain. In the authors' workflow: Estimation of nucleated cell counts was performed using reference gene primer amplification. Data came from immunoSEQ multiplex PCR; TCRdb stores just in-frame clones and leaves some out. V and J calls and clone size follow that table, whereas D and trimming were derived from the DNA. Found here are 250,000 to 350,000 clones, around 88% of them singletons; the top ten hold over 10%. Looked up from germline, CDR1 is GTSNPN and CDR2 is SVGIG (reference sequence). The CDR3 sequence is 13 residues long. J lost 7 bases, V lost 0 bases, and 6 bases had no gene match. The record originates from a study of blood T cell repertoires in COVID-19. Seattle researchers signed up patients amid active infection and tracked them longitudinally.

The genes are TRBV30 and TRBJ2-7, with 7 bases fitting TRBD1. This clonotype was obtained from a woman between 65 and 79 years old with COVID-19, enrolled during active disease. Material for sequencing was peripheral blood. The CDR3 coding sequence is TGTGCCTGGAGTGTAGGGGGCCATGGGGAGCAGTACTTC. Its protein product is CAWSVGGHGEQYF.